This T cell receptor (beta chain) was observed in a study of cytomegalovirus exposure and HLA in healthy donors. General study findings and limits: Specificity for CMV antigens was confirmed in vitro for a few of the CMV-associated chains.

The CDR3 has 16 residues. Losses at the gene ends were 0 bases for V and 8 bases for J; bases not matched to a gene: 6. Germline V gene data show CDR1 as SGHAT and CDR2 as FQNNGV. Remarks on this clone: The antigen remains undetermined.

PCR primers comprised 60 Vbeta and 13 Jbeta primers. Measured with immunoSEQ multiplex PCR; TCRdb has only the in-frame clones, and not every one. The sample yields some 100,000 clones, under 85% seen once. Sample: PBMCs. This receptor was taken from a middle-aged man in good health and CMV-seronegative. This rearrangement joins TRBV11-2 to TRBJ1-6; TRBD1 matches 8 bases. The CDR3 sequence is CASSLETGASHSPLHF. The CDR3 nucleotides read TGTGCCAGCAGCTTAGAGACAGGGGCAAGCCATTCACCCCTCCACTTT.